This T cell receptor beta chain was documented in a study of T cell responses to AZD1222 COVID-19 vaccine. Study observations and caveats: The donors showed a predominance of white British ancestry and of females, with possible underestimation of clonal diversity. There were repertoire samples only from the period after the peak T cell response.

This clone showed up just once. Its antigen is not known. Generated by immunoSEQ multiplex PCR, the TCRdb table keeps only in-frame clones and is missing some. The table records about 130,000 clones, roughly 92% of them present only once. Trimming removed 4 bases at V and 8 bases at J, with 21 bases between. The CDR3 is 16 residues long. The germline V gene encodes CDR1 MNHEY and CDR2 SMNVEV (reference sequence). The V and J genes are TRBV27 and TRBJ2-1; D may be TRBD2 (5 bases). The sequence was collected from an adult in good health. The sample in question was peripheral blood, obtained on day 0 of AZD1222 vaccination. As DNA, the CDR3 is TGTGCCAGCAGTTACTACGGAACACCCTTCGGGGATGAGCAGTTCTTC. Translating gives CASSYYGTPFGDEQFF.